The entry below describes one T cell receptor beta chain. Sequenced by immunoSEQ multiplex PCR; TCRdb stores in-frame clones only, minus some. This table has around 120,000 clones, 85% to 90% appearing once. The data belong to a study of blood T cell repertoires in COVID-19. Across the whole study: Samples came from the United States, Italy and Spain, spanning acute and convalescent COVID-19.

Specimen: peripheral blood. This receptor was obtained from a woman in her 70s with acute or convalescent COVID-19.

The chain's CDR3 is CASFRFWGYTF. The CDR3 DNA reads as TGTGCCAGTTTCCGGTTTTGGGGCTACACCTTC. The rearrangement joins TRBV19 to TRBJ1-2; D remains unclear. Germline assignment: CDR1 LNHDA and CDR2 SQIVND (reference sequence). Trimming shortened V by 8 bases and J by 8 bases, and 12 bases separated the two germline ends. The CDR3 covers 11 residues.